This T cell receptor beta chain is drawn from a study of OX40 agonist ivuxolimab in advanced cancers. The study, taken as a whole, reports: Expanded peripheral T cell antigen specificity was not determined.

Assay: immunoSEQ multiplex PCR; the TCRdb copy retains only in-frame clones and omits some. The data show some 45,000 clones, with about 80% seen just once and 7.9% held by the top ten. Details on this clone: What it recognizes is unknown.

The CDR3 extends over 16 amino acids. J lost 2 bases, V lost 5 bases, and 8 bases had no gene match. The germline gives CDR1 KGHSH, CDR2 LQKENI. The source material was CD4+ or CD8+ T cells sorted from blood, sampled in a trial of the OX40 agonist ivuxolimab. The sequence came from an adult with an advanced solid tumor such as melanoma, head and neck, liver or kidney cancer. The chain links TRBV18 to TRBJ2-3; 9 nucleotides agree with TRBD2. CDR3 nucleotides: TGTGCCAGCTCATCCCTACTAGCGGGCATCACAGATACGCAGTATTTT. Amino acids: CASSSLLAGITDTQYF.